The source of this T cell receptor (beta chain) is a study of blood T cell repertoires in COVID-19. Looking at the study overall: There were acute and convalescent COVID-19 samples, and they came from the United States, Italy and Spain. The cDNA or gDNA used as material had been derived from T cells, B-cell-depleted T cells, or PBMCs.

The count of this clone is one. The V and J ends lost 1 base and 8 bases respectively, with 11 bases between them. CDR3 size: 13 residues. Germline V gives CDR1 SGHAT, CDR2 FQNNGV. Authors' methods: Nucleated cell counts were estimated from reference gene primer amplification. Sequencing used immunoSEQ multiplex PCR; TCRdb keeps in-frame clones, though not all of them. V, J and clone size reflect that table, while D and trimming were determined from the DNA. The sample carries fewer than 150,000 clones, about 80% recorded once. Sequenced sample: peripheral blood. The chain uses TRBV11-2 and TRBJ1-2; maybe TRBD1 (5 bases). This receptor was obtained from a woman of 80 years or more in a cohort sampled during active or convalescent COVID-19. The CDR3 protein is CASSLGQGDGYTF. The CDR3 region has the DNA TGTGCCAGCAGCTTAGGGCAGGGTGACGGCTACACCTTC.